This is a list of T cell receptor beta chains from one sample in a study of control samples from healthy donors and cancer patients. Sequencing used immunoSEQ multiplex PCR; TCRdb keeps in-frame clones, though not all of them. The top ten clones hold around 6.4% of a sample with roughly 370,000 clones, more than 80% of them seen once. Source material: PBMCs. The receptors come from a man between 35 and 55 years old with head and neck cancer. Each CDR3 is given with its conserved first and last residue. Each record gives: CDR3 protein, CDR3 DNA, D gene, J gene, V gene, clone size. A D gene is named only where the DNA matches it firmly. The size field is filled for only some rows; it gives once, few, many or a size class.

CASSQVPGLSSYNEQFF,TGTGCCAGCAGCCAGGTTCCGGGACTGAGCTCCTACAATGAGCAGTTCTTC,.,TRBJ2-1,TRBV4-2,.
CASSPLTSGDDEQFF,TGTGCCAGCAGCCCGTTAACTAGCGGGGATGATGAGCAGTTCTTC,TRBD2,TRBJ2-1,TRBV14,.
CASSLVTSNNEQYF,TGTGCCAGCAGCTTGGTGACTAGTAACAACGAGCAGTACTTC,.,TRBJ2-7,TRBV5-6,.
CATSDLSAGGQGKETQYF,TGTGCCACCAGTGACCTCTCGGCCGGAGGGCAGGGGAAAGAGACCCAGTACTTC,.,TRBJ2-5,TRBV24-1,once
CASSQGGAAWEQYF,TGCGCCAGCAGCCAAGGTGGGGCCGCCTGGGAGCAGTACTTC,.,TRBJ2-7,TRBV4-1,.
CASSRRDILYEQYF,TGTGCCAGCAGTCGTCGGGACATCTTATACGAGCAGTACTTC,.,TRBJ2-7,TRBV28,.
CASSLAGGNQPQHF,TGTGCCAGCAGCTTAGCCGGGGGCAATCAGCCCCAGCATTTT,.,TRBJ1-5,TRBV7-8,.
CAWLPQGAHTEAFF,TGTGCCTGGCTACCCCAGGGGGCACACACTGAAGCTTTCTTT,TRBD1,TRBJ1-1,TRBV30,.
CASSHLRRAPYNEQFF,TGTGCCAGCAGCCATCTCAGGAGGGCCCCATACAATGAGCAGTTCTTC,.,TRBJ2-1,TRBV14,.
CASSLLTGQGDTEAFF,TGCGCCAGCAGCTTGTTAACCGGACAGGGAGACACTGAAGCTTTCTTT,TRBD1,TRBJ1-1,TRBV5-1,.
CASSYSTDTQYF,TGTGCCAGCAGCTATAGCACAGATACGCAGTATTTT,.,TRBJ2-3,TRBV28,.
CASSYSYGGQPQHF,TGTGCCAGCAGTTACTCTTACGGGGGTCAGCCCCAGCATTTT,.,TRBJ1-5,TRBV6-6,.
CASSSEGADTQYF,TGTGCCAGCAGCTCGGAGGGGGCCGATACGCAGTATTTT,.,TRBJ2-3,TRBV5-6,.
CASSEGPLQTFF,TGTGCCAGCAGTGAAGGTCCCCTGCAAACGTTCTTC,.,TRBJ2-1,TRBV6-1,once
CASSTQTGLANSPLHF,TGTGCCAGCAGTACCCAAACGGGCCTGGCGAATTCACCCCTCCACTTT,.,TRBJ1-6,TRBV28,.
CASSQVGRDRASRETQYF,TGTGCCAGCAGCCAAGTTGGAAGGGACAGGGCCTCCCGAGAGACCCAGTACTTC,TRBD1,TRBJ2-5,TRBV4-2,.
CAWREWGPAYNEQFF,TGTGCCTGGAGGGAATGGGGGCCCGCTTACAATGAGCAGTTCTTC,.,TRBJ2-1,TRBV30,.